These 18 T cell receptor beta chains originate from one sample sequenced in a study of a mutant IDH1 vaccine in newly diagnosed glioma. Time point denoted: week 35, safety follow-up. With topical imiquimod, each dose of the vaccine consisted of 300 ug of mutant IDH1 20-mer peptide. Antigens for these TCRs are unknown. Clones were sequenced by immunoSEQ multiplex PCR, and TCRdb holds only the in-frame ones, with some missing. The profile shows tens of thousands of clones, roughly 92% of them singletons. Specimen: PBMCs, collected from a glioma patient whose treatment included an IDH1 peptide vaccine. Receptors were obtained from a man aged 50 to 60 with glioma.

CDR3 sequence: CANGRRTSGKDTQYF. The CDR3 DNA sequence: TGTGCCAACGGACGGAGGACTAGCGGTAAAGATACGCAGTATTTT. The chain is built from TRBV5-8 and TRBJ2-3; 10 nucleotides match TRBD2. Germline CDR1 is SGHTS and CDR2 is YDEGEE. The CDR3 contains 15 residues. After removal of 9 bases from V and 5 bases from J, the junction contained 12 bases not matched to a gene.

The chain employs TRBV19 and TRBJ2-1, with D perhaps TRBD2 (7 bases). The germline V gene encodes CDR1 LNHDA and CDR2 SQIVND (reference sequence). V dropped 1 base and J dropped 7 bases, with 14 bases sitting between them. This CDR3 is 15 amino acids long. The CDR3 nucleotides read TGTGCCAGTAGTATAGCGGGGGGCCGAGGGAATGAGCAGTTCTTC. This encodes CASSIAGGRGNEQFF.

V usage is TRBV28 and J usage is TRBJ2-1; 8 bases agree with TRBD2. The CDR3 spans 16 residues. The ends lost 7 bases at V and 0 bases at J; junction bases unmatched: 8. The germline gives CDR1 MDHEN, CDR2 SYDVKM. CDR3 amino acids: CASKEGSGSSYNEQFF. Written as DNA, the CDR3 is TGTGCCAGCAAGGAAGGGAGCGGGAGCTCCTACAATGAGCAGTTCTTC.

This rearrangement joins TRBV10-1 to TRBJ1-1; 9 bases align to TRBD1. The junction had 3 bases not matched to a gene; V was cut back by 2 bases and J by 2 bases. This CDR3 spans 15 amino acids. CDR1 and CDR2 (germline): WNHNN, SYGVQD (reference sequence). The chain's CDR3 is CASSEEQGANTEAFF. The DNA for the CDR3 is TGCGCCAGCAGTGAGGAACAGGGGGCAAACACTGAAGCTTTCTTT.

CDR3 sequence (DNA): TGCGCCAGCAGCGCTGGGACAGGTACTGGAAACACCATATATTTT. Translated, it gives CASSAGTGTGNTIYF. The chain carries TRBV4-3 and TRBJ1-3; 8 bases agree with TRBD1. The germline V gene has CDR1 LGHNA and CDR2 YSLEER. The CDR3 is made up of 15 amino acids. Trimming cost V 5 bases and J 2 bases; bases outside gene matches: 5.

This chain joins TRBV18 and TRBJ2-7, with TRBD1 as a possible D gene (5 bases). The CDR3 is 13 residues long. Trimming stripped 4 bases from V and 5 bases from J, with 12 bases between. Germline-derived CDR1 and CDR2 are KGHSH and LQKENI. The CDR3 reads CASSQRRENEQYF. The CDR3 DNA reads TGTGCCAGCTCACAACGCAGGGAAAACGAGCAGTACTTC.

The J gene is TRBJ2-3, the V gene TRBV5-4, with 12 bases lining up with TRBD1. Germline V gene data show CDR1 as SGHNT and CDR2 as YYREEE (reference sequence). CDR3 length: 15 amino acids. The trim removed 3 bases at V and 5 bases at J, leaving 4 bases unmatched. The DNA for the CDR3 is TGTGCCAGCAGCTCCGGGACAGGGGGCGTAGATACGCAGTATTTT. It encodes CASSSGTGGVDTQYF. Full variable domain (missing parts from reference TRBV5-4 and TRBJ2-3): ETGVTQSPTHLIKTRGQQVTLRCSSQSGHNTVSWYQQALGQGPQFIFQYYREEENGRGNFPPRFSGLQFPNYSSELNVNALELDDSALYLCASSSGTGGVDTQYFGPGTRLTVL.

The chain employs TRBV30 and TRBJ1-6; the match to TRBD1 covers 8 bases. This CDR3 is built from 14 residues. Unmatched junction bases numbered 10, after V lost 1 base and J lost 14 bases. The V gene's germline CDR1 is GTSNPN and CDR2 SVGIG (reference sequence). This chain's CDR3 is CAWSGGTGRVTLHF. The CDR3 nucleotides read TGTGCCTGGAGTGGCGGGACAGGCCGGGTCACCCTCCACTTT.

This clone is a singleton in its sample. The CDR3 nucleotides are TGTGCCAGTCGGGACCCGGGACAGCCAGGAGGTGAAAAACTGTTTTTT. Its translation is CASRDPGQPGGEKLFF. This chain connects TRBV19 to TRBJ1-4; 7 bases are a match to TRBD1. The germline gives CDR1 LNHDA, CDR2 SQIVND (reference sequence). V trimming: 8 bases; J trimming: 7 bases; junction bases outside the gene matches: 16. The CDR3 spans 16 residues. The variable domain in full, with the rest retrieved from reference TRBV19 and TRBJ1-4, is DGGITQSPKYLFRKEGQNVTLSCEQNLNHDAMYWYRQDPGQGLRLIYYSQIVNDFQKGDIAEGYSVSREKKESFPLTVTSAQKNPTAFYLCASRDPGQPGGEKLFFGSGTQLSVL.

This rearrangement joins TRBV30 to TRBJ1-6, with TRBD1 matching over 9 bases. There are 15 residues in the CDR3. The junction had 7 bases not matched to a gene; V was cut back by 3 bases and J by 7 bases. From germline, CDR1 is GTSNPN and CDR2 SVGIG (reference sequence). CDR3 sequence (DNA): TGTGCCTGGAGGTACCGGGACAGGGAAAATTCACCCCTCCACTTT. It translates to CAWRYRDRENSPLHF.

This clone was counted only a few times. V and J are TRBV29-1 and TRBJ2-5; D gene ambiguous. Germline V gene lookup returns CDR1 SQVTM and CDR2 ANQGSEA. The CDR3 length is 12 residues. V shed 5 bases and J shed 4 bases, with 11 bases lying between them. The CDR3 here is CSVNLGGETQYF. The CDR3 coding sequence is TGCAGCGTTAACCTGGGCGGAGAGACCCAGTACTTC.

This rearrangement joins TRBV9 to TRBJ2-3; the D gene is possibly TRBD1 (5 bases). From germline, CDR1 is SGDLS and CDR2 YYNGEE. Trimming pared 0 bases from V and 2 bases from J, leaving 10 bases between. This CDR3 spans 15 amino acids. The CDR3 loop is CASSVEWGDTDTQYF. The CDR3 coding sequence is TGTGCCAGCAGCGTAGAATGGGGCGACACAGATACGCAGTATTTT.

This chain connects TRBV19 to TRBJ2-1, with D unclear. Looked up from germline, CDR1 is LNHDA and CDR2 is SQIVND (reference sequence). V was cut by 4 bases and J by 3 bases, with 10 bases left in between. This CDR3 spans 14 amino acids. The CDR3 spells CASSTGLYYNEQFF. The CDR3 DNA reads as TGTGCCAGTAGTACGGGCCTATACTACAATGAGCAGTTCTTC.

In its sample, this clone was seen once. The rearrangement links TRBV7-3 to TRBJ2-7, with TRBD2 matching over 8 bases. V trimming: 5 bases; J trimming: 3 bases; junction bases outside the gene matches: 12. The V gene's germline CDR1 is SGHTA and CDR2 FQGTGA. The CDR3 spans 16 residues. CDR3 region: CASSPSPTSGGYEQYF. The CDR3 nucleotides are TGTGCCAGCAGCCCCTCCCCCACTAGCGGCGGCTACGAGCAGTACTTC.

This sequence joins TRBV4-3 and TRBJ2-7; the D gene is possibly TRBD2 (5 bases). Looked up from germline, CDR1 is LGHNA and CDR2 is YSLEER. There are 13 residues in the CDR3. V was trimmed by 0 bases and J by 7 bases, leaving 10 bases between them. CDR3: CASSQDRGREQYF. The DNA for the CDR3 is TGCGCCAGCAGCCAAGATCGAGGGAGAGAGCAGTACTTC.

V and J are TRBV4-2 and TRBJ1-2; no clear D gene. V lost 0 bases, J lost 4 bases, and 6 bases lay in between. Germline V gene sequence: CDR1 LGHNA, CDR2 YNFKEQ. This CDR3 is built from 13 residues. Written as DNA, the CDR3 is TGTGCCAGCAGCCAAGAAATATTCTATGGCTACACCTTC. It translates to CASSQEIFYGYTF.

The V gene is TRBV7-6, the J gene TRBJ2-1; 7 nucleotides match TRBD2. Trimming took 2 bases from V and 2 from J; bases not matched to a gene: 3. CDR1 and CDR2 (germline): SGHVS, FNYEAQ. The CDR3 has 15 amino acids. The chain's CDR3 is CASSLIRGAYNEQFF. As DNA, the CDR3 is TGTGCCAGCAGCTTAATCCGGGGGGCCTACAATGAGCAGTTCTTC.

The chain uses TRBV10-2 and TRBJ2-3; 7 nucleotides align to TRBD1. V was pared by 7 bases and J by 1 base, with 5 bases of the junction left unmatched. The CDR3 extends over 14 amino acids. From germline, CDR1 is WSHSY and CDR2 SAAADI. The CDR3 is CASKETGRTDTQYF. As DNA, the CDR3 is TGCGCCAGCAAAGAGACAGGGCGCACAGATACGCAGTATTTT.